The 4 T cell receptor beta chains presented below share a single source sample, sequenced in a study of a mutant IDH1 vaccine in newly diagnosed glioma. Time point indicated: week 5, during vaccination. The investigators gave 300 ug of mutant IDH1 20-mer peptide in each vaccine dose, together with topical imiquimod. These receptors have no known antigen. The protocol was immunoSEQ multiplex PCR, while the TCRdb copy is restricted to in-frame clones and leaves out a portion. The table lists around 42,000 clones, roughly 85% of them singletons. The specimen comprised PBMCs, sampled from a glioma patient whose treatment included an IDH1 peptide vaccine. These receptors came from a man aged 35 to 55 with glioma.

This chain connects TRBV5-4 to TRBJ2-1; D might be TRBD1 (6 bases). This CDR3 contains 15 residues. V was trimmed by 0 bases and J by 4 bases, leaving 11 bases between them. Germline lookup yields CDR1 SGHNT and CDR2 YYREEE (reference sequence). DNA of the CDR3: TGTGCCAGCAGCTTGGATAGGGGGATATACAATGAGCAGTTCTTC. Protein sequence: CASSLDRGIYNEQFF.

The gene calls are TRBV28 and TRBJ1-3; D not certain. Trimming left V 3 bases short and J 0 bases short, with 15 bases between. CDR1 and CDR2 from the germline V gene are MDHEN and SYDVKM. The CDR3 loop spans 17 amino acids. DNA for the CDR3: TGTGCCAGCAGTTTTAGGACTGCTTCGAGCTCTGGAAACACCATATATTTT. It codes for CASSFRTASSSGNTIYF.

The V gene is TRBV18, the J gene TRBJ2-3; D possibly corresponds to TRBD2 (6 bases). This CDR3 comprises 12 residues. Germline CDR1 and CDR2: KGHSH and LQKENI. V shed 2 bases and J shed 14 bases, with 14 bases lying between them. CDR3 residues: CASSPAAGSGYF. DNA of the CDR3: TGTGCCAGCTCACCAGCGGCGGGGAGTGGGTATTTT.

The chain carries TRBV7-9 and TRBJ2-7; D is unresolved. Trimming took off 1 base at V and 0 bases at J, with 10 bases between the two ends. The V gene's germline CDR1 is SEHNR and CDR2 FQNEAQ (reference sequence). CDR3 length equals 15 residues. Written as DNA, the CDR3 is TGTGCCAGCAGCTTAGATCTGGGGTTCTCCTACGAGCAGTACTTC. It specifies CASSLDLGFSYEQYF.